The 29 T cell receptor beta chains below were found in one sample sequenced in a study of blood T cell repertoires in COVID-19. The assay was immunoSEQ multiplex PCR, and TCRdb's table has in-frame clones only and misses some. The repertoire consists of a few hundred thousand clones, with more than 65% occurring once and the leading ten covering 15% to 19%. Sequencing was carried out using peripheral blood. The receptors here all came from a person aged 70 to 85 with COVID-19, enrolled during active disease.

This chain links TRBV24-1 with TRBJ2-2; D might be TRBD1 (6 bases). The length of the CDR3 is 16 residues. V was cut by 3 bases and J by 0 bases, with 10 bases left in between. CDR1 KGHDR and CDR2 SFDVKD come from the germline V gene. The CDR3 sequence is CATSDLGHSNTGELFF. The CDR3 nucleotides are TGTGCCACCAGTGATCTGGGACATTCGAACACCGGGGAGCTGTTTTTT.

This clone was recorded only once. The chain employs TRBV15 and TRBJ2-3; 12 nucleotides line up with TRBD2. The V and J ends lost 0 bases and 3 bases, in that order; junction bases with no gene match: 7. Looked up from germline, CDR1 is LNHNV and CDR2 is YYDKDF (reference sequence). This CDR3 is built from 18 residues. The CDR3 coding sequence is TGTGCCACCAGCAGAGACAGTGGACTAGCGGGGATGACAGATACGCAGTATTTT. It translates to CATSRDSGLAGMTDTQYF.

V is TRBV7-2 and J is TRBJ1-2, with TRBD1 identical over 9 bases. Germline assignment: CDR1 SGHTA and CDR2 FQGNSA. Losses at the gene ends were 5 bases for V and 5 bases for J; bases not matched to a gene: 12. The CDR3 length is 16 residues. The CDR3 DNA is TGTGCCAGCAGCCCCAGGACAGGGGATCACCCTTATGGCTACACCTTC. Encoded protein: CASSPRTGDHPYGYTF.

CDR3 amino acids: CASSLDQGADQPQHF. The CDR3 nucleotides read TGTGCCAGCAGTTTAGATCAGGGGGCCGATCAGCCCCAGCATTTT. This chain links TRBV28 with TRBJ1-5; 8 bases are a match to TRBD1. The junction had 5 bases not matched to a gene; V was cut back by 2 bases and J by 5 bases. The CDR3 length is 15 residues. CDR1 is MDHEN and CDR2 is SYDVKM in the germline V gene.

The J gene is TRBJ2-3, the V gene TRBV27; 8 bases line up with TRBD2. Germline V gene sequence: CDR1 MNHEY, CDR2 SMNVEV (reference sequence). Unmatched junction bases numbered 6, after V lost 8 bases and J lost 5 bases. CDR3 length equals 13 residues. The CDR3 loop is CASRGGAQDTQYF. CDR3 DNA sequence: TGTGCCAGCCGGGGGGGAGCGCAAGATACGCAGTATTTT.

The CDR3 bases are TGTGCCAGTAGTATCGAGCACAGACAAGAGACCCAGTACTTC. Its protein product is CASSIEHRQETQYF. This chain connects TRBV19 to TRBJ2-5; D call uncertain. Germline CDR1 is LNHDA and CDR2 is SQIVND (reference sequence). This CDR3 has 14 amino acids. Trimming cost V 3 bases and J 2 bases, with 10 bases left between them.

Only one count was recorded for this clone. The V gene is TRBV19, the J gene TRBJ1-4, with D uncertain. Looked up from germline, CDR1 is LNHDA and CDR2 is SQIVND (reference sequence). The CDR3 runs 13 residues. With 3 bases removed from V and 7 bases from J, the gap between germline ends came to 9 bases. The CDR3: CASSIRRGEKLFF. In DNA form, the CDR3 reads TGTGCCAGTAGTATTCGACGAGGTGAAAAACTGTTTTTT.

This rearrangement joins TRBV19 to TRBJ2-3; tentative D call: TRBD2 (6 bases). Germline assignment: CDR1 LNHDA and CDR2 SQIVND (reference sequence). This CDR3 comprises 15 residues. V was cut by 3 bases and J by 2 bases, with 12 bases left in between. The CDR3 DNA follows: TGTGCCAGTAGTATTACGGGACTCCTCACAGATACGCAGTATTTT. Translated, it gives CASSITGLLTDTQYF.

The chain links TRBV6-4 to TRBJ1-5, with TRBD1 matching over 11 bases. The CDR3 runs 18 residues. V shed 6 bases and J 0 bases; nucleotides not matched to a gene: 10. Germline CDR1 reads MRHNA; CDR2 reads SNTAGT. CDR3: CASRVGQGAMYSNQPQHF. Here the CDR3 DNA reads TGTGCCAGCAGGGTTGGACAGGGGGCTATGTATAGCAATCAGCCCCAGCATTTT.

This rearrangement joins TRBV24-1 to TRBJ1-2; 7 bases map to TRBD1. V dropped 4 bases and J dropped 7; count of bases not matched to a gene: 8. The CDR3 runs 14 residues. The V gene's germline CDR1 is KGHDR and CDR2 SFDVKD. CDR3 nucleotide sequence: TGTGCCACCAGTGACCCAGACAGGGTAGGTGGCTACACCTTC. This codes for CATSDPDRVGGYTF.

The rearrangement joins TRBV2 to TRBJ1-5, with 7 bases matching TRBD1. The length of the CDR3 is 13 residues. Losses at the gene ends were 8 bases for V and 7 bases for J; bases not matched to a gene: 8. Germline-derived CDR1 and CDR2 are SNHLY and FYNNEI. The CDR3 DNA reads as TGTGCCAGCCACCCAGGGGGTTGGCAGCCCCAGCATTTT. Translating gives CASHPGGWQPQHF.

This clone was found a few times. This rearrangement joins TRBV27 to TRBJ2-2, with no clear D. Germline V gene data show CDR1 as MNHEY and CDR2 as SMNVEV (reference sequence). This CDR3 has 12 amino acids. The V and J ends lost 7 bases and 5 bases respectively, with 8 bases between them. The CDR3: CASTSRTGELFF. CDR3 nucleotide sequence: TGTGCCAGCACCTCACGGACCGGGGAGCTGTTTTTT.

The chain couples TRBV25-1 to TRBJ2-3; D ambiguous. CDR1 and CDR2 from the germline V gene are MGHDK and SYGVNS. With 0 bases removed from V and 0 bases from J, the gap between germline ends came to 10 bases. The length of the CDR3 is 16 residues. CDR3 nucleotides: TGTGCCAGCAGTGAATATCTTACAGCTAGCACAGATACGCAGTATTTT. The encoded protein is CASSEYLTASTDTQYF. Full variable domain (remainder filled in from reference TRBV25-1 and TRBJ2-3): EADIYQTPRYLVIGTGKKITLECSQTMGHDKMYWYQQDPGMELHLIHYSYGVNSTEKGDLSSESTVSRIRTEHFPLTLESARPSHTSQYLCASSEYLTASTDTQYFGPGTRLTVL.

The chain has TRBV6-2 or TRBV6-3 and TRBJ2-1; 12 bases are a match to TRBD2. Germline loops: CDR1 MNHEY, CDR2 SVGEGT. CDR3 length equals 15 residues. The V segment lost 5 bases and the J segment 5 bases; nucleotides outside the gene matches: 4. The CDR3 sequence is CASSLAGGLNNEQFF. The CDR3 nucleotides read TGTGCCAGCAGTCTAGCGGGAGGGTTAAACAATGAGCAGTTCTTC.

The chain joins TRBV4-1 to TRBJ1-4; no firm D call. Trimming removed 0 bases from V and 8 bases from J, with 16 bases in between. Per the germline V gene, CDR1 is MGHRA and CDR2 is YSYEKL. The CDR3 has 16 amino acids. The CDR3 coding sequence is TGCGCCAGCAGCCAAGATCTGGGAGCCCTTGGGGAAAAACTGTTTTTT. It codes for CASSQDLGALGEKLFF.

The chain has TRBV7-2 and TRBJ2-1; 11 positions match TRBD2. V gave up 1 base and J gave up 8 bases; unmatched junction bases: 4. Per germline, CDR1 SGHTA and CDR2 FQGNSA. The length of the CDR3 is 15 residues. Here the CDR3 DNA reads TGTGCCAGCAGCTTAGTAATAGCGGGAGGGGATGAGCAGTTCTTC. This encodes CASSLVIAGGDEQFF.

The CDR3 protein is CAATGTGIPGNTIYF. The CDR3, as DNA: TGTGCCGCCACCGGGACAGGGATCCCTGGAAACACCATATATTTT. The chain joins TRBV6-6 to TRBJ1-3, with 9 bases lining up with TRBD1. Germline V gene data show CDR1 as MNHNY and CDR2 as SVGAGI (reference sequence). The CDR3 is 15 residues long. V was clipped by 11 bases and J by 2 bases; unmatched bases: 10.

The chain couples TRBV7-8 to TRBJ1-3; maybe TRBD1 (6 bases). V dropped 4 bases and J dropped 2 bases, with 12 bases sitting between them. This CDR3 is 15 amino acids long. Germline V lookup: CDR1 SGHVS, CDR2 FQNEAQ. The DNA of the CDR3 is TGTGCCAGCAGCTCCAGGGGAGTCGCTGGAAACACCATATATTTT. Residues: CASSSRGVAGNTIYF.

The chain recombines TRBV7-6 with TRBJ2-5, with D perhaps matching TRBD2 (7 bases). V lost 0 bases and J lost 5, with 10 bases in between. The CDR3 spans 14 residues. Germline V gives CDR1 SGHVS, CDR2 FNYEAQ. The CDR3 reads CASSLAGGLETQYF. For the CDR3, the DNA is TGTGCCAGCAGCTTAGCGGGGGGGCTGGAGACCCAGTACTTC.

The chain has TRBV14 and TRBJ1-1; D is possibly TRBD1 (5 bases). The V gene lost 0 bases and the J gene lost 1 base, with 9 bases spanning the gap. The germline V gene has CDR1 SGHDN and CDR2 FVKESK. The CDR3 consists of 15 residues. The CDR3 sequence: CASSQDVGGNTEAFF. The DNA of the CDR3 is TGTGCCAGCAGCCAAGACGTGGGGGGGAACACTGAAGCTTTCTTT.

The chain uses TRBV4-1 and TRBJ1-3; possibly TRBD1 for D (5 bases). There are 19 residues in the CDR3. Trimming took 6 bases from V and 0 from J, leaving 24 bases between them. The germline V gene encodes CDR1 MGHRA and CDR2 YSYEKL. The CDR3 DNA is TGCGCCAGCAGTCAATCCCTCGCGATGGACACCAACTCTGGAAACACCATATATTTT. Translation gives CASSQSLAMDTNSGNTIYF.

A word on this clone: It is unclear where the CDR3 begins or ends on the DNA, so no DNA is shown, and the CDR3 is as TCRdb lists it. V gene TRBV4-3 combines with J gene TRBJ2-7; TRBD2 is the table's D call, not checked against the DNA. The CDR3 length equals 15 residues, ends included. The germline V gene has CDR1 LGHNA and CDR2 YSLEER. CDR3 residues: CASSLHFGSTYEQYF.

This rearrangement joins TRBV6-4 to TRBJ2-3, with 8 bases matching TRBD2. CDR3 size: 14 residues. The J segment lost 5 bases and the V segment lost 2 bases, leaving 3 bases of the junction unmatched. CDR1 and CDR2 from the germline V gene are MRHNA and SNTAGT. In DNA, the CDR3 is TGTGCCAGCAGTGACGGTCTAGCGGGAGATACGCAGTATTTT. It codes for CASSDGLAGDTQYF.

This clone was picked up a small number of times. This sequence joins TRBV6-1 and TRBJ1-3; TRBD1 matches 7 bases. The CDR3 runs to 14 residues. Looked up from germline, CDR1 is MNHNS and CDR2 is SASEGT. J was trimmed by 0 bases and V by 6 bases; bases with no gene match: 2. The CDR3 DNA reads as TGTGCCAGCAGAGGGACAGCCTCTGGAAACACCATATATTTT. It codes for CASRGTASGNTIYF.

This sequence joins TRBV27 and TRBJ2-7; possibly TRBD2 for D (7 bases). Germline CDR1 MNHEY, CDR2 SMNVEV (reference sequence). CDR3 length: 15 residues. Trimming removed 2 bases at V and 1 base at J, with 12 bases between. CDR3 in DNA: TGTGCCAGCAGTTTAAAGGAGGGGGGGTCCTACGAGCAGTACTTC. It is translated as CASSLKEGGSYEQYF.

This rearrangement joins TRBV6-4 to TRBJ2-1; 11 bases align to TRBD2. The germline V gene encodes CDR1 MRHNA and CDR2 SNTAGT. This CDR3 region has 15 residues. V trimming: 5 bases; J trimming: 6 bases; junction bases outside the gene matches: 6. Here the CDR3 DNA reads TGTGCCAGCAGTCATCTAGCGGGGGGCTTCAATGAGCAGTTCTTC. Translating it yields CASSHLAGGFNEQFF.

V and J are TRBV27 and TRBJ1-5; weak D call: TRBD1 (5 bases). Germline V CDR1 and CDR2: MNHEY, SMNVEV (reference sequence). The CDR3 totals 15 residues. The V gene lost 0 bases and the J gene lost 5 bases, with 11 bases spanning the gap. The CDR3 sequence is CASSLSAGEHQPQHF. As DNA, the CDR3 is TGTGCCAGCAGTTTATCGGCGGGGGAACATCAGCCCCAGCATTTT.

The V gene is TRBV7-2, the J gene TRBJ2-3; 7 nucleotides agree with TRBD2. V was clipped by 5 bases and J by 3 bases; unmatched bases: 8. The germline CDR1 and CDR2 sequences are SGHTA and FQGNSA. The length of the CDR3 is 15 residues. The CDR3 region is CASSQAGVRTDTQYF. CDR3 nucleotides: TGTGCCAGCAGCCAGGCGGGGGTTAGGACAGATACGCAGTATTTT.

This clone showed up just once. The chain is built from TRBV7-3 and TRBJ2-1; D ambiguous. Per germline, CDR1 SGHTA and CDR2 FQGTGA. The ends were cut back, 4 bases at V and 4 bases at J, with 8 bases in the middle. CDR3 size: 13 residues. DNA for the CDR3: TGTGCCAGCAGCTCCTCGGAGTACAATGAGCAGTTCTTC. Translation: CASSSSEYNEQFF.